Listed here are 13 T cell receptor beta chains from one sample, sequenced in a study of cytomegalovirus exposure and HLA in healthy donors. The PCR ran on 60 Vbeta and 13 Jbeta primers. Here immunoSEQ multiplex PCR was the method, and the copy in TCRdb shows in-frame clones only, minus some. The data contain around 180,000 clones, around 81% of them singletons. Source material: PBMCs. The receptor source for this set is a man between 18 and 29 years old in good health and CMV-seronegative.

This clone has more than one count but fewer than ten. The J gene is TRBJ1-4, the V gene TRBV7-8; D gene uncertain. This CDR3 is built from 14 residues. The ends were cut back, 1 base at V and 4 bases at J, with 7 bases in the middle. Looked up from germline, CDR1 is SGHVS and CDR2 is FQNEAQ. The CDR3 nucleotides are TGTGCCAGCAGCTTAGATAGACTTAATGAAAAACTGTTTTTT. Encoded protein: CASSLDRLNEKLFF.

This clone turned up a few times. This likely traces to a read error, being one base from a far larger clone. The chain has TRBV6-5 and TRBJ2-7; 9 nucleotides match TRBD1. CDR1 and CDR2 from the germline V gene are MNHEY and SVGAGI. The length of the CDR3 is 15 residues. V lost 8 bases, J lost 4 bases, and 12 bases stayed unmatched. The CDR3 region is CASGTGGVARYEQYF. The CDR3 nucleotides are TGTGCCAGCGGCACAGGGGGCGTAGCACGGTACGAGCAGTACTTC.

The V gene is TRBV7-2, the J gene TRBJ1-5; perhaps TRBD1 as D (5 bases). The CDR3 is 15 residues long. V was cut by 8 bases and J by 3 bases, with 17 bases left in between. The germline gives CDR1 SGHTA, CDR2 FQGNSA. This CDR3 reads CASRPAAGINQPQHF. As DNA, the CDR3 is TGTGCCAGCCGACCTGCGGCAGGGATCAATCAGCCCCAGCATTTT.

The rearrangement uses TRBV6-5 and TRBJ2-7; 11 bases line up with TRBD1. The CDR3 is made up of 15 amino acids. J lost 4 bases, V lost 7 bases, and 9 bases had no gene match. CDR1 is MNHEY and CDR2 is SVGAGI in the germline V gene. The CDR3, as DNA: TGTGCCAGCACCAAAAAAGGGACAGGGGGGTACGAGCAGTACTTC. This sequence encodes CASTKKGTGGYEQYF.

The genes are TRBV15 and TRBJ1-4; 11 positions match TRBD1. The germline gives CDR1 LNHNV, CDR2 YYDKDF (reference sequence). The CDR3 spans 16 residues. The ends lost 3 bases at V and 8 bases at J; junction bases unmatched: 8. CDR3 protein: CATSSSPGTGGEKLFF. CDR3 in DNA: TGTGCCACCAGCAGCTCCCCCGGGACAGGGGGAGAAAAACTGTTTTTT.

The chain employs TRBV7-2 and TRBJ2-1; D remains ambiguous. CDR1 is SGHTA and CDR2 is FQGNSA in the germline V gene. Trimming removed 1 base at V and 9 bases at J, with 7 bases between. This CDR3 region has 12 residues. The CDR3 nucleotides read TGTGCCAGCAGCTTAGACCGGTCTGAGCAGTTCTTC. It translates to CASSLDRSEQFF.

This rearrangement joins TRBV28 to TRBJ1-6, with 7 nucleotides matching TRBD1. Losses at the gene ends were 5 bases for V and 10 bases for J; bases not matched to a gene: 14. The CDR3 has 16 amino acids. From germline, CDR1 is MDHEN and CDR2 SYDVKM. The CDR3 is CASSAISGTVGSPLHF. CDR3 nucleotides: TGTGCCAGCAGTGCTATCTCCGGGACAGTAGGCTCACCCCTCCACTTT. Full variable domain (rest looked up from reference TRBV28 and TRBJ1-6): DVKVTQSSRYLVKRTGEKVFLECVQDMDHENMFWYRQDPGLGLRLIYFSYDVKMKEKGDIPEGYSVSREKKERFSLILESASTNQTSMYLCASSAISGTVGSPLHFGNGTRLTVT.

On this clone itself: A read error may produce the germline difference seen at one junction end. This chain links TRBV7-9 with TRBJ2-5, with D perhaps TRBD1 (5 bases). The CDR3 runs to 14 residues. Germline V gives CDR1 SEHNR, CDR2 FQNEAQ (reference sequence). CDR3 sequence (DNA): TGTTCCAGCAGCTTAGTTCCAGGGTTGGAGACCCAGTACTTC. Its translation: CSSSLVPGLETQYF.

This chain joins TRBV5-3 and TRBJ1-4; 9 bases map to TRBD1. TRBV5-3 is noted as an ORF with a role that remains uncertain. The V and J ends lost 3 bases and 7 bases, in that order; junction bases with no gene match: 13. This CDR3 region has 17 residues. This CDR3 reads CARSSPGQGWVGEKLFF. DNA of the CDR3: TGTGCCAGAAGCTCGCCGGGACAGGGTTGGGTAGGTGAAAAACTGTTTTTT.

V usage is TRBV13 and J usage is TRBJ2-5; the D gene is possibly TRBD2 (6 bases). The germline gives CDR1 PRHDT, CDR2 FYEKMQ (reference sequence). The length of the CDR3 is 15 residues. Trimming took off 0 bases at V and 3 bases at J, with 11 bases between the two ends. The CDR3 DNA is TGTGCCAGCAGCTTAGGCCCTCGGGGGAAAGAGACCCAGTACTTC. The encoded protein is CASSLGPRGKETQYF.

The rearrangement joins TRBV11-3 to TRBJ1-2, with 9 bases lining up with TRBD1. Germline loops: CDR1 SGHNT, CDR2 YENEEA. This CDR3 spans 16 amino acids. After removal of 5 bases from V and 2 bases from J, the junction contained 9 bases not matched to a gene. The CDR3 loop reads CASSQLGTGKNYGYTF. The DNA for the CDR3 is TGTGCCAGCAGCCAATTAGGGACAGGGAAAAACTATGGCTACACCTTC.

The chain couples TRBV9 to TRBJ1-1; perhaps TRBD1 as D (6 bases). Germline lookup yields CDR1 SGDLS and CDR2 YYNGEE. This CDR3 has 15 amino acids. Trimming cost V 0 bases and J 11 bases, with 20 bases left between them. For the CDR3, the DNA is TGTGCCAGCAGCGTAGCTGACAGGCGAGGAGGCCACGCTTTCTTT. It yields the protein CASSVADRRGGHAFF.

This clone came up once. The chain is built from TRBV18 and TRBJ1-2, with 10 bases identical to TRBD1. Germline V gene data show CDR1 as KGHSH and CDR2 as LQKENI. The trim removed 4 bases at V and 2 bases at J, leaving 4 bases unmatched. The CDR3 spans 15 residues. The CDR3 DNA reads TGTGCCAGCTCACGACGGACAGGGGGGAACTATGGCTACACCTTC. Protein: CASSRRTGGNYGYTF.